Reported below is one T cell receptor (beta chain). This entry belongs to a study of T cell changes during pregnancy in multiple sclerosis. The CDR3 has 17 residues. Trimming removed 0 bases from V and 0 bases from J; junction bases left unmatched: 6. Germline assignment: CDR1 SGHDN and CDR2 FVKESK. Some clones are missing from TCRdb's copy, which holds only in-frame ones; the method was immunoSEQ multiplex PCR. Found here are around 50,000 clones, approximately 95% of them singletons; the top ten hold less than 6.5%. The V call is TRBV14, the J call TRBJ2-5, with 8 bases that match TRBD2. The specimen comprised CD8+ T cells from peripheral blood mononuclear cells, sampled in the first trimester of pregnancy. The origin of this receptor is a female donor with multiple sclerosis, enrolled in a pregnancy study. As DNA, the CDR3 is TGTGCCAGCAGCCAAGAAGGGGTAGCGGGGTACCAAGAGACCCAGTACTTC. Residues: CASSQEGVAGYQETQYF.